The 10 T cell receptor beta chains reported below all come from one sample, sequenced in a study of blood T cell repertoires in COVID-19. Data came from immunoSEQ multiplex PCR; TCRdb stores just in-frame clones and leaves some out. The data contain around 180,000 clones, roughly 82% of them singletons. The material sequenced was peripheral blood. The receptors were sampled from a woman aged 30 to 39 with acute or convalescent COVID-19.

The chain recombines TRBV6-5 with TRBJ1-2; 12 bases are shared with TRBD1. CDR3 size: 15 residues. Germline CDR1 reads MNHEY; CDR2 reads SVGAGI. Trimming took 6 bases from V and 7 from J; bases not matched to a gene: 9. This CDR3 reads CASRNSGQGASGYTF. DNA for the CDR3: TGTGCCAGCAGAAACTCGGGACAGGGGGCCAGTGGCTACACCTTC.

This clone was counted between two and nine times. The J gene is TRBJ2-7, the V gene TRBV18; the D gene is possibly TRBD1 (6 bases). The germline V and J ends were trimmed by 3 bases and 2 bases, with 11 bases remaining between them. Germline V gene data show CDR1 as KGHSH and CDR2 as LQKENI. The CDR3 covers 14 residues. The CDR3 DNA is TGTGCCAGCTCACCCCGGACAGAAGCCTACGAGCAGTACTTC. This translates into CASSPRTEAYEQYF.

A word on this clone: The same CDR3 arises from other DNA sequences in this sample as well. The V call is TRBV5-1, the J call TRBJ2-7; the match to TRBD1 covers 8 bases. The CDR3 loop spans 15 amino acids. The ends lost 5 bases at V and 1 base at J; junction bases unmatched: 8. CDR1 is SGHRS, CDR2 YFSETQ, per germline. The CDR3 coding sequence is TGCGCCAGCAGTCGAGACACAGGGGGGTCCTACGAGCAGTACTTC. As protein: CASSRDTGGSYEQYF.

The chain is built from TRBV20-1 and TRBJ2-1; no definite D call. Per germline, CDR1 DFQATT and CDR2 SNEGSKA (reference sequence). This CDR3 region has 14 residues. Trimming removed 3 bases from V and 0 bases from J, with 9 bases in between. CDR3 sequence reads: CSASVVGSYNEQFF. CDR3 bases: TGCAGTGCTAGTGTTGTCGGCTCCTACAATGAGCAGTTCTTC.

The chain has TRBV12-5 and TRBJ1-6, with TRBD1 as a possible D gene (5 bases). V lost 5 bases and J lost 7, with 15 bases in between. This CDR3 comprises 15 residues. Germline V gives CDR1 LGHNT, CDR2 FRNRAP. The CDR3 DNA reads as TGTGCTAGTGGTGTTCCATCGGGGGACAATTCACCCCTCCACTTT. Protein product: CASGVPSGDNSPLHF.

The J gene is TRBJ2-5, the V gene TRBV7-9; possibly TRBD2 for D (6 bases). Germline V lookup: CDR1 SEHNR, CDR2 FQNEAQ (reference sequence). This CDR3 spans 15 amino acids. V lost 8 bases and J 2 bases, leaving 18 bases between the germline ends. CDR3 sequence: CASQTGVLPQETQYF. CDR3 bases: TGTGCCAGCCAGACGGGGGTTTTGCCGCAAGAGACCCAGTACTTC.

A single count supports this clone. The CDR3 is CASQDRGGGGQPQHF. The CDR3 DNA reads as TGTGCCAGCCAGGACAGGGGGGGAGGTGGTCAGCCCCAGCATTTT. The V and J genes are TRBV28 and TRBJ1-5, with TRBD1 matching over 10 bases. This CDR3 spans 15 amino acids. The germline CDR1 and CDR2 sequences are MDHEN and SYDVKM. The junction had 10 bases not matched to a gene; V was cut back by 8 bases and J by 6 bases. Variable domain in full (rest from reference TRBV28 and TRBJ1-5): DVKVTQSSRYLVKRTGEKVFLECVQDMDHENMFWYRQDPGLGLRLIYFSYDVKMKEKGDIPEGYSVSREKKERFSLILESASTNQTSMYLCASQDRGGGGQPQHFGDGTRLSIL.

The chain uses TRBV9 and TRBJ2-2, with 8 positions matching TRBD1. Germline V lookup: CDR1 SGDLS, CDR2 YYNGEE. This CDR3 comprises 15 residues. Trimming at V came to 3 bases and at J to 4 bases, leaving 5 bases not matched to a gene. The CDR3 sequence: CASSEGTGVTGELFF. The DNA for the CDR3 is TGTGCCAGCAGCGAGGGGACAGGAGTCACCGGGGAGCTGTTTTTT. The variable domain in full, with the rest retrieved from reference TRBV9 and TRBJ2-2, is DSGVTQTPKHLITATGQRVTLRCSPRSGDLSVYWYQQSLDQGLQFLIQYYNGEERAKGNILERFSAQQFPDLHSELNLSSLELGDSALYFCASSEGTGVTGELFFGEGSRLTVL.

CDR3 loop: CASSEGQLTEAFF. CDR3 coding DNA: TGTGCCAGCAGCGAGGGACAGTTGACTGAAGCTTTCTTT. The chain is built from TRBV9 and TRBJ1-1; 7 bases are shared with TRBD1. The CDR3 loop spans 13 amino acids. Germline V lookup: CDR1 SGDLS, CDR2 YYNGEE. The J segment lost 5 bases and the V segment lost 3 bases, leaving 4 bases of the junction unmatched.

The chain combines TRBV5-1 with TRBJ1-2; no firm D call. V lost 0 bases and J 2 bases, leaving 5 bases between the germline ends. Germline values: CDR1 SGHRS, CDR2 YFSETQ. The CDR3 extends over 13 amino acids. The CDR3: CASSLATNYGYTF. Written as DNA, the CDR3 is TGCGCCAGCAGCTTGGCAACAAACTATGGCTACACCTTC.